The 9 T cell receptor beta chains presented below share a single source sample, sequenced in a study of T cell clonotyping in hematopoietic cell transplantation. Time point noted: recipient sample about 28 days before transplant, after cytoreduction. Profiling relied on immunoSEQ multiplex PCR, and the TCRdb table lists in-frame clones only, not all of them. The top ten hold roughly 1.5% of the sample, which has 65,000 to 80,000 clones, around 96% seen once. Sequencing was performed on peripheral blood mononuclear cells, taken before stem cell transplant. These receptor sequences come from a woman aged 50 to 60 with acute myeloid leukemia. Some clones in this sample may be carry-over from other donors' samples.

This chain connects TRBV2 to TRBJ1-5, with a tentative D call TRBD1 (5 bases). V lost 5 bases, J lost 4 bases, and 12 bases lay in between. Germline CDR1 is SNHLY and CDR2 is FYNNEI. The CDR3 consists of 14 residues. CDR3 nucleotides: TGTGCCAGCAGTTCGTCTGCAGGGAATCAGCCCCAGCATTTT. It specifies CASSSSAGNQPQHF.

V gene TRBV7-9 combines with J gene TRBJ2-1; D gene unclear. The CDR3 is 13 residues long. CDR1 SEHNR and CDR2 FQNEAQ come from the germline V gene (reference sequence). V gave up 5 bases and J gave up 6 bases, with 11 bases separating them. The CDR3 DNA reads as TGTGCCAGCAGCCCCCCATTCGGCAATGAGCAGTTCTTC. Amino acid sequence: CASSPPFGNEQFF.

The chain links TRBV19 to TRBJ2-5; 12 bases are a match to TRBD2. V dropped 11 bases and J dropped 3; count of bases not matched to a gene: 4. Germline lookup yields CDR1 LNHDA and CDR2 SQIVND (reference sequence). This CDR3 has 13 residues. The CDR3 is CAGGLAGKETQYF. CDR3 DNA sequence: TGTGCCGGTGGACTAGCGGGGAAAGAGACCCAGTACTTC.

This chain uses TRBV6-1 with TRBJ1-6, with D possibly matching TRBD1 (5 bases). The CDR3 loop spans 13 amino acids. Trimming took 6 bases from V and 6 from J, leaving 9 bases between them. Germline V CDR1 and CDR2: MNHNS, SASEGT. In nucleotides, the CDR3 is TGTGCCAGCAGACCAGGGCTTAATTCACCCCTCCACTTT. It is translated as CASRPGLNSPLHF.

V gene TRBV27 combines with J gene TRBJ2-1; TRBD2 aligns across 9 bases. Germline V gene data show CDR1 as MNHEY and CDR2 as SMNVEV (reference sequence). V was clipped by 2 bases and J by 6 bases; unmatched bases: 5. The CDR3 runs 15 residues. The CDR3: CASSLIAGVTNEQFF. The CDR3 DNA reads as TGTGCCAGCAGTTTAATAGCGGGAGTAACCAATGAGCAGTTCTTC.

The genes are TRBV2 and TRBJ1-2, with 7 nucleotides matching TRBD1. Germline loops: CDR1 SNHLY, CDR2 FYNNEI. CDR3 size: 13 residues. V trimming: 10 bases; J trimming: 8 bases; junction bases outside the gene matches: 13. CDR3 sequence (DNA): TGTGCCACCACGACAGGGAACGTCCGAGGCTACACCTTC. Protein sequence: CATTTGNVRGYTF. Together with reference TRBV2 and TRBJ1-2, the CDR3 gives the full variable domain: EPEVTQTPSHQVTQMGQEVILRCVPISNHLYFYWYRQILGQKVEFLVSFYNNEISEKSEIFDDQFSVERPDGSNFTLKIRSTKLEDSAMYFCATTTGNVRGYTFGSGTRLTVV.

V usage is TRBV5-1 and J usage is TRBJ1-2; TRBD1 is a possible D gene (5 bases). Germline CDR1 reads SGHRS; CDR2 reads YFSETQ. The CDR3 runs to 14 residues. Deletions cut 3 bases from V and 8 bases from J, with 17 bases between. The CDR3 here is CASSYPRDLEGYTF. DNA of the CDR3: TGCGCCAGCAGCTACCCTAGGGACCTTGAGGGCTACACCTTC.

The rearrangement uses TRBV21-1 and TRBJ2-5; TRBD2 reflects the table's D call only, with no check against the DNA. TRBV21-1 is termed a pseudogene. This CDR3 spans 12 amino acids. CDR3 sequence reads: CASSKLEETQYF. CDR3 DNA sequence: TGTGCCAGCAGCAAACTCGAAGAGACCCAGTACTTC.

The chain couples TRBV28 to TRBJ2-7; D is uncertain. Germline CDR1 and CDR2: MDHEN and SYDVKM. Trimming stripped 5 bases from V and 0 bases from J, with 11 bases between. This CDR3 comprises 14 residues. Here the CDR3 reads CASSRVRYSYEQYF. The CDR3 DNA is TGTGCCAGCAGTAGGGTCAGGTACTCCTACGAGCAGTACTTC.